This T cell receptor (beta chain) was recorded in a study of PD-1 blockade in classical Hodgkin lymphoma. Time point given: cycle 4 day 1 (C4D1), after more than five weeks of nivolumab. All trial patients relapsed after autologous stem cell transplantation. Isolation of CD4+ T cells from thawed PBMCs was performed by magnetic negative selection. Only in-frame clones appear in the TCRdb table, and some are missing; sequencing was by immunoSEQ multiplex PCR. The table shows more than 20,000 clones, with less than 75% occurring only once. The germline V and J ends were trimmed by 4 bases and 5 bases, with 6 bases remaining between them. Germline CDR1 reads SQVTM; CDR2 reads ANQGSEA. The CDR3 sequence is 11 residues long. Details on this clone: Other nucleotide sequences in the sample specify the same CDR3.

The clonotype originates from a human donor with classical Hodgkin lymphoma. The source was CD4+ T cells from blood, collected before the fourth cycle of nivolumab. J is TRBJ2-1 and V is TRBV29-1, with no clear D. The CDR3 region is CSVARDNEQFF. The DNA of the CDR3 is TGCAGCGTTGCCCGGGACAATGAGCAGTTCTTC.